This T cell receptor beta chain was retrieved from a study of OX40 agonist ivuxolimab in advanced cancers. Study-level findings and limits: The specificity for antigen of the expanded peripheral T cells was not determined.

Sequencing was performed with immunoSEQ multiplex PCR; in TCRdb, only in-frame clones are kept and a portion is missing. In the table there are about 100,000 clones, approximately 90% of which are singletons. Concerning this clone itself: Its antigen is still unknown.

This specimen was CD4+ or CD8+ T cells sorted from blood, taken in a trial of the OX40 agonist ivuxolimab. This clonotype was sampled from an adult with an advanced solid tumor such as melanoma, head and neck, liver or kidney cancer.

The CDR3 sequence: CASSSTGGDGYTF. The CDR3 DNA is TGCGCCAGCAGTTCGACAGGGGGAGATGGCTACACCTTC. This chain uses TRBV5-1 with TRBJ1-2; 9 nucleotides match TRBD1. CDR1 is SGHRS and CDR2 is YFSETQ in the germline V gene. Trimming removed 5 bases from V and 6 bases from J; junction bases left unmatched: 5. The CDR3 length is 13 residues. Complete variable domain (other parts from reference TRBV5-1 and TRBJ1-2): KAGVTQTPRYLIKTRGQQVTLSCSPISGHRSVSWYQQTPGQGLQFLFEYFSETQRNKGNFPGRFSGRQFSNSRSEMNVSTLELGDSALYLCASSSTGGDGYTFGSGTRLTVV.